One sample yielded the 32 T cell receptor beta chains listed below, sequenced in a study of identical twins. TCRdb recomputed calls from the 5' RACE reads with MiXCR, one row per CDR3 protein. This table has 420,000 or so distinct CDR3 sequences, about 18% appearing once. Sequenced sample: naive T cells sorted from blood. The receptors come from a man between 50 and 59 years old in good health.

This clonotype showed up many times. The rearrangement links TRBV15 to TRBJ2-7, with D hard to call. The CDR3 runs to 14 residues. With 0 bases removed from V and 2 bases from J, the gap between germline ends came to 8 bases. CDR1 is LNHNV and CDR2 is YYDKDF in the germline V gene (reference sequence). CDR3 residues: CATSRDKRTYEQYF. The DNA for the CDR3 is TGTGCCACCAGCAGAGATAAGCGAACCTACGAGCAGTACTTC.

This clonotype was counted many times. The J gene is TRBJ1-5, the V gene TRBV7-9, with D hard to call. Germline lookup yields CDR1 SEHNR and CDR2 FQNEAQ (reference sequence). Trimming took 5 bases from V and 4 from J, leaving 6 bases between them. There are 12 residues in the CDR3. This CDR3 is CASSLENQPQHF. The CDR3 bases are TGTGCCAGCAGCCTGGAAAATCAGCCCCAGCATTTT. Complete variable domain (other parts from reference TRBV7-9 and TRBJ1-5): DTGVSQNPRHKITKRGQNVTFRCDPISEHNRLYWYRQTLGQGPEFLTYFQNEAQLEKSRLLSDRFSAERPKGSFSTLEIQRTEQGDSAMYLCASSLENQPQHFGDGTRLSIL.

This clonotype was counted a few times. V and J are TRBV20-1 and TRBJ2-5; 9 nucleotides line up with TRBD1. V dropped 0 bases and J dropped 5; count of bases not matched to a gene: 13. There are 17 residues in the CDR3. Germline CDR1 DFQATT, CDR2 SNEGSKA (reference sequence). CDR3 in DNA: TGCAGTGCTAGAGACGGCGGGACAGGGTTAGATGTGGAGACCCAGTACTTC. It is translated as CSARDGGTGLDVETQYF.

This clonotype was counted a few times. CDR3 DNA sequence: TGTGCCAGCAGTTTAACGAGCTCCGGGCCCTACGAGCAGTACTTC. Translation: CASSLTSSGPYEQYF. The rearrangement uses TRBV6-2 or TRBV6-3 and TRBJ2-7; D uncertain. The V end lost 4 bases, the J end lost 2 bases, and 15 bases lay between the germline ends. The germline gives CDR1 MNHEY, CDR2 SVGEGT. This CDR3 has 15 residues.

The chain recombines TRBV29-1 with TRBJ1-1; 11 nucleotides agree with TRBD1. The CDR3 length is 12 residues. V gave up 7 bases and J gave up 6 bases; unmatched junction bases: 4. Germline V gene data show CDR1 as SQVTM and CDR2 as ANQGSEA. The CDR3: CSAGQGAPEAFF. For the CDR3, the DNA is TGCAGCGCAGGACAGGGGGCCCCTGAAGCTTTCTTT.

V and J are TRBV7-8 and TRBJ2-7; D not resolved. Germline V gives CDR1 SGHVS, CDR2 FQNEAQ. This CDR3 has 14 residues. The V and J ends lost 0 bases and 5 bases respectively, with 11 bases between them. CDR3 sequence: CASSLAKAPHEQYF. In nucleotides, the CDR3 is TGTGCCAGCAGCTTAGCAAAGGCCCCCCACGAGCAGTACTTC.

This clonotype was detected a few times. This rearrangement joins TRBV24-1 to TRBJ2-1; D remains unclear. Trimming pared 8 bases from V and 0 bases from J, leaving 13 bases between. The CDR3 spans 15 residues. The germline V gene encodes CDR1 KGHDR and CDR2 SFDVKD. CDR3 bases: TGTGCCACCACGAGGATACTTAGCTCCTACAATGAGCAGTTCTTC. Translating gives CATTRILSSYNEQFF.

The chain employs TRBV30 and TRBJ2-3, with 13 bases that match TRBD2. CDR1 is GTSNPN and CDR2 is SVGIG in the germline V gene (reference sequence). Losses at the gene ends were 3 bases for V and 5 bases for J; bases not matched to a gene: 5. The CDR3 totals 15 residues. The CDR3 nucleotides are TGTGCCTGGAGAGGACTAGCGGGGGCTGTAGATACGCAGTATTTT. It codes for CAWRGLAGAVDTQYF.

Ten or more counts support this clonotype. This chain links TRBV29-1 with TRBJ2-1, with TRBD2 matching 9 bases. Losses at the gene ends were 1 base for V and 3 bases for J; bases not matched to a gene: 1. The CDR3 extends over 14 amino acids. Germline V gene lookup returns CDR1 SQVTM and CDR2 ANQGSEA. CDR3 sequence (DNA): TGCAGCGTTGAAGTAGCGGGAGTCTACAATGAGCAGTTCTTC. Protein product: CSVEVAGVYNEQFF.

The genes are TRBV20-1 and TRBJ2-7, with D possibly being TRBD1 (5 bases). Germline-derived CDR1 and CDR2 are DFQATT and SNEGSKA (reference sequence). The CDR3 length is 15 residues. V lost 3 bases, J lost 0 bases, and 15 bases lay in between. CDR3 in amino acids: CSASSRQTFSYEQYF. The CDR3 region has the DNA TGCAGTGCTAGTAGTCGACAGACCTTCTCCTACGAGCAGTACTTC.

The V gene is TRBV12-5, the J gene TRBJ2-7, with 7 bases identical to TRBD1. Germline V gene data show CDR1 as LGHNT and CDR2 as FRNRAP. The CDR3 runs 20 residues. The ends lost 2 bases at V and 0 bases at J; junction bases unmatched: 19. The CDR3 loop is CASGLLTGQIFPFHSYEQYF. The CDR3 DNA reads as TGTGCTAGTGGTTTGCTCACGGGACAGATTTTTCCCTTTCACTCCTACGAGCAGTACTTC.

In the case of this clonotype: A single base separates this from a much larger clone, so it may be a read error. The rearrangement uses TRBV20-1 and TRBJ1-1; D unclear. This CDR3 is 11 amino acids long. CDR1 is DFQATT, CDR2 SNEGSKA, per germline (reference sequence). In nucleotides, the CDR3 is TGCGGTGCTATGGTGGACACTGAAGCTTTCTTT. Its protein product is CGAMVDTEAFF.

The chain is built from TRBV20-1 and TRBJ2-1, with TRBD2 matching 13 bases. The length of the CDR3 is 17 residues. J lost 0 bases, V lost 3 bases, and 5 bases had no gene match. Germline V gene data show CDR1 as DFQATT and CDR2 as SNEGSKA (reference sequence). CDR3 DNA sequence: TGCAGTGCTAGTGGGACTAGCGGGATGAGCTCCTACAATGAGCAGTTCTTC. Its translation: CSASGTSGMSSYNEQFF.

This clonotype has a count of ten or more. The chain carries TRBV27 and TRBJ1-6; 9 positions agree with TRBD1. With 4 bases clipped from V and 3 bases from J, the junction kept 4 bases outside the gene matches. CDR1 MNHEY and CDR2 SMNVEV come from the germline V gene (reference sequence). The CDR3 totals 16 residues. CDR3 nucleotide sequence: TGTGCCAGCAGTTCGACAGGGGGAAACTATAATTCACCCCTCCACTTT. The encoded protein is CASSSTGGNYNSPLHF.

V usage is TRBV3-1 and J usage is TRBJ1-3, with a weak D call TRBD1 (6 bases). Trimming pared 0 bases from V and 4 bases from J, leaving 13 bases between. The germline V gene encodes CDR1 LGHDT and CDR2 YNNKEL (reference sequence). The CDR3 contains 16 residues. The CDR3 region has the DNA TGTGCCAGCAGCCAAGATTGGCGGGGGCTGGGAAACACCATATATTTT. This encodes CASSQDWRGLGNTIYF.

There are many counts of this clonotype. V gene TRBV9 combines with J gene TRBJ1-2; no definite D call. Trimming stripped 0 bases from V and 1 base from J, with 4 bases between. The length of the CDR3 is 13 residues. The germline CDR1 and CDR2 sequences are SGDLS and YYNGEE. As DNA, the CDR3 is TGTGCCAGCAGCGTAGAGTTTAACTATGGCTACACCTTC. It is translated as CASSVEFNYGYTF.

This clonotype was observed at least ten times. V usage is TRBV9 and J usage is TRBJ2-2; 7 bases are a match to TRBD2. The germline gives CDR1 SGDLS, CDR2 YYNGEE. The CDR3 covers 16 residues. Trimming at V came to 6 bases and at J to 6 bases, leaving 14 bases not matched to a gene. CDR3 sequence reads: CASTAGWGGESGELFF. DNA of the CDR3: TGTGCCAGCACCGCCGGATGGGGGGGAGAGTCCGGGGAGCTGTTTTTT.

This clonotype showed up just a few times. V gene TRBV4-3 combines with J gene TRBJ1-4; 11 bases are shared with TRBD1. The CDR3 runs to 16 residues. Germline CDR1 reads LGHNA; CDR2 reads YSLEER. The ends lost 2 bases at V and 4 bases at J; junction bases unmatched: 3. CDR3 sequence: CASSQQGTGGNEKLFF. For the CDR3, the DNA is TGCGCCAGCAGCCAACAGGGGACAGGGGGTAATGAAAAACTGTTTTTT.

The CDR3, as DNA: TGCGCCAGCAGCCAAGATACAATCCCAGGTGAAAAACTGTTTTTT. Its protein product is CASSQDTIPGEKLFF. The chain recombines TRBV4-3 with TRBJ1-4; D is unclear. This CDR3 comprises 15 residues. Looked up from germline, CDR1 is LGHNA and CDR2 is YSLEER. V lost 0 bases and J 7 bases, leaving 12 bases between the germline ends.

The chain is built from TRBV6-2 or TRBV6-3 and TRBJ2-1; D unresolved. Germline values: CDR1 MNHEY, CDR2 SVGEGT. The CDR3 totals 15 residues. V was cut by 2 bases and J by 7 bases, with 15 bases left in between. In nucleotides, the CDR3 is TGTGCCAGCAGTTACCCCCGTAGACCCGCGAATGAGCAGTTCTTC. Encoded protein: CASSYPRRPANEQFF.

This chain joins TRBV3-1 and TRBJ1-1; TRBD1 aligns across 10 bases. V lost 3 bases to trimming and J lost 13 bases; unmatched junction nucleotides: 11. The CDR3 extends over 14 amino acids. Germline V gene data show CDR1 as LGHDT and CDR2 as YNNKEL (reference sequence). DNA for the CDR3: TGTGCCAGCAGCCAGGGACAGGGGCTCACCCACGATTTCTTT. This encodes CASSQGQGLTHDFF. Based on the CDR3 plus reference TRBV3-1 and TRBJ1-1, the full variable domain is DTAVSQTPKYLVTQMGNDKSIKCEQNLGHDTMYWYKQDSKKFLKIMFSYNNKELIINETVPNRFSPKSPDKAHLNLHINSLELGDSAVYFCASSQGQGLTHDFFGQGTRLTVV.

The V and J genes are TRBV12-3 or TRBV12-4 and TRBJ2-7; 8 nucleotides line up with TRBD1. The V gene end was trimmed by 6 bases and the J gene end by 0 bases; junction bases not matched to a gene: 7. There are 15 residues in the CDR3. CDR3 amino acids: CASRHRQGSSYEQYF. The CDR3 DNA is TGTGCCAGCAGGCACAGACAGGGGAGCTCCTACGAGCAGTACTTC.

This sequence joins TRBV18 and TRBJ2-1; 11 bases fit TRBD2. This CDR3 has 15 residues. V lost 1 base to trimming and J lost 8 bases; unmatched junction nucleotides: 4. Germline loops: CDR1 KGHSH, CDR2 LQKENI. The CDR3 region is CASSPLAGGPHEQFF. Written as DNA, the CDR3 is TGTGCCAGCTCACCACTAGCGGGAGGGCCACATGAGCAGTTCTTC.

This clonotype was seen only a few times. The V call is TRBV15, the J call TRBJ2-7; D might be TRBD2 (5 bases). The V and J ends lost 3 bases and 2 bases respectively, with 8 bases between them. The CDR3 has 13 amino acids. Germline V gene lookup returns CDR1 LNHNV and CDR2 YYDKDF (reference sequence). The DNA for the CDR3 is TGTGCCACCAGCAGGGACTTAACCTACGAGCAGTACTTC. It yields the protein CATSRDLTYEQYF.

The table lists this clonotype with many counts. This chain joins TRBV20-1 and TRBJ2-1, with a tentative D call TRBD2 (6 bases). The CDR3 is 15 amino acids. CDR1 is DFQATT, CDR2 SNEGSKA, per germline (reference sequence). V dropped 6 bases and J dropped 12 bases, with 27 bases sitting between them. CDR3 sequence reads: CSAPDPGLKKGVQFF. CDR3 bases: TGCAGTGCACCAGACCCGGGACTGAAGAAAGGGGTGCAGTTCTTC.

This clonotype was counted many times. V and J are TRBV29-1 and TRBJ2-5, with a weak D call TRBD2 (6 bases). Germline V gene sequence: CDR1 SQVTM, CDR2 ANQGSEA. The CDR3 runs 12 residues. Trimming removed 4 bases from V and 5 bases from J, with 11 bases in between. As DNA, the CDR3 is TGCAGCGTTGGTTCAGGGAGGGAGACCCAGTACTTC. Protein sequence: CSVGSGRETQYF. Looking up the rest from reference TRBV29-1 and TRBJ2-5 gives the full variable domain: SAVISQKPSRDICQRGTSLTIQCQVDSQVTMMFWYRQQPGQSLTLIATANQGSEATYESGFVIDKFPISRPNLTFSTLTVSNMSPEDSSIYLCSVGSGRETQYFGPGTRLLVL.

V usage is TRBV12-3 or TRBV12-4 and J usage is TRBJ2-1; no clear D gene. This CDR3 is built from 15 residues. V dropped 2 bases and J dropped 5 bases, with 13 bases sitting between them. The CDR3 DNA is TGTGCCAGCAGTTTAAGAGTAAATCCAGACAATGAGCAGTTCTTC. Protein product: CASSLRVNPDNEQFF.

Many counts were recorded for this clonotype. This chain links TRBV7-2 with TRBJ2-6; D is unclear. The CDR3 sequence is 15 residues long. V dropped 2 bases and J dropped 0 bases, with 5 bases sitting between them. The germline CDR1 and CDR2 sequences are SGHTA and FQGNSA. The CDR3 nucleotides are TGTGCCAGCAGCTTATTCGTCTCTGGGGCCAACGTCCTGACTTTC. Translating it yields CASSLFVSGANVLTF.

This clonotype was detected many times. The rearrangement joins TRBV20-1 to TRBJ2-1, with 10 bases matching TRBD2. CDR3 length: 15 amino acids. From germline, CDR1 is DFQATT and CDR2 SNEGSKA (reference sequence). V gave up 0 bases and J gave up 5 bases; unmatched junction bases: 4. The CDR3 reads CSARDSGRLHNEQFF. The CDR3 bases are TGCAGTGCTAGAGATAGCGGGAGGCTACACAATGAGCAGTTCTTC.

This rearrangement joins TRBV25-1 to TRBJ2-5; D might be TRBD1 (5 bases). The CDR3 consists of 13 residues. Trimming stripped 2 bases from V and 5 bases from J, with 9 bases between. Per the germline V gene, CDR1 is MGHDK and CDR2 is SYGVNS. CDR3 coding DNA: TGTGCCAGCAGTGAAGTGGGGCGGGAGACCCAGTACTTC. It specifies CASSEVGRETQYF. Variable domain in full (rest from reference TRBV25-1 and TRBJ2-5): EADIYQTPRYLVIGTGKKITLECSQTMGHDKMYWYQQDPGMELHLIHYSYGVNSTEKGDLSSESTVSRIRTEHFPLTLESARPSHTSQYLCASSEVGRETQYFGPGTRLLVL.

This sequence joins TRBV11-2 and TRBJ2-1; the D gene is possibly TRBD2 (6 bases). CDR1 is SGHAT, CDR2 FQNNGV, per germline. Trimming took 3 bases from V and 2 from J, leaving 14 bases between them. The CDR3 runs 16 residues. CDR3 nucleotides: TGTGCCAGCAGCTTGTCCGTCGGGGGAGCCTACAATGAGCAGTTCTTC. Translating gives CASSLSVGGAYNEQFF. Full variable domain (remainder filled in from reference TRBV11-2 and TRBJ2-1): EAGVAQSPRYKIIEKRQSVAFWCNPISGHATLYWYQQILGQGPKLLIQFQNNGVVDDSQLPKDRFSAERLKGVDSTLKIQPAKLEDSAVYLCASSLSVGGAYNEQFFGPGTRLTVL.

This clonotype occurred once. The genes are TRBV19 and TRBJ1-5; D is perhaps TRBD1 (5 bases). The germline V gene encodes CDR1 LNHDA and CDR2 SQIVND (reference sequence). V lost 4 bases to trimming and J lost 5 bases, with 6 bases between them. The length of the CDR3 is 12 residues. The CDR3 is CASSTGYQPQHF. CDR3 nucleotides: TGTGCCAGTAGTACAGGGTATCAGCCCCAGCATTTT. Variable domain in full (rest from reference TRBV19 and TRBJ1-5): DGGITQSPKYLFRKEGQNVTLSCEQNLNHDAMYWYRQDPGQGLRLIYYSQIVNDFQKGDIAEGYSVSREKKESFPLTVTSAQKNPTAFYLCASSTGYQPQHFGDGTRLSIL.